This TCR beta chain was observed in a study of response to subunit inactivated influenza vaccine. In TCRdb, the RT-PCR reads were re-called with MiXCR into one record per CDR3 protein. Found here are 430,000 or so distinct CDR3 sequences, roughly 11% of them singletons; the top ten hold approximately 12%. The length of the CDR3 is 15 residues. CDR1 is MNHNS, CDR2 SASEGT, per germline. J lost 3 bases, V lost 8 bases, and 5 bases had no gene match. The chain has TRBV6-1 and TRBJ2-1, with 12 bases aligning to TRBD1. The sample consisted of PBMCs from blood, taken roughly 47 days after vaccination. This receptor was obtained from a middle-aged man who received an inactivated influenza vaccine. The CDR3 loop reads CASPGTGGVYNEQFF. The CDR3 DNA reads TGTGCCAGCCCGGGGACAGGGGGCGTCTACAATGAGCAGTTCTTC.